Listed here is a single TCR beta chain. Methods used by the authors: The assay estimated nucleated cells by amplifying reference gene primers. Repertoires were generated with immunoSEQ multiplex PCR, while TCRdb's copy carries only in-frame clones and drops some. The V and J calls and clone size come from that table; D and trimming were worked out from the DNA. The table has 170,000 or so clones, 80% to 85% seen once. These data belong to a study of blood T cell repertoires in COVID-19. Study-level background: The United States, Italy and Spain provided the acute and convalescent COVID-19 samples.

This clonotype originated in a man between 18 and 29 years old with active or convalescent COVID-19. The specimen sequenced was peripheral blood.

The CDR3 DNA sequence: TGTGCCAGCAGCTCCTCAACTAGCGGAGATACGCAGTATTTT. Amino acids: CASSSSTSGDTQYF. V is TRBV7-2 and J is TRBJ2-3; 8 bases match TRBD2. In germline, CDR1 is SGHTA, CDR2 FQGNSA. The CDR3 contains 14 residues. V trimming: 4 bases; J trimming: 5 bases; junction bases outside the gene matches: 5. Looking up the rest from reference TRBV7-2 and TRBJ2-3 gives the full variable domain: GAGVSQSPSNKVTEKGKDVELRCDPISGHTALYWYRQSLGQGLEFLIYFQGNSAPDKSGLPSDRFSAERTGGSVSTLTIQRTQQEDSAVYLCASSSSTSGDTQYFGPGTRLTVL.